This entry lists 2 T cell receptor beta chains sequenced from one sample in a study of T-cell reconstitution after alpha-beta-depleted transplantation in children. Preparation of the TCRbeta library involved a method that used unique molecular identifiers. One entry per CDR3 protein results from TCRdb running MiXCR on the PCR reads. The sample lists approximately 150,000 distinct CDR3 sequences, roughly 9% seen once, with roughly 20% in the top ten. The sample was PBMCs, mostly from graft donor cells, taken 180 days after TCRalphabeta/CD19-depleted stem cell transplant. These receptors originate from a female patient aged 2-10 years who had a stem cell transplant for congenital amegakaryocytic thrombocytopenia, so the T cells may come from the graft donor.

Ten or more counts support this clonotype. The chain employs TRBV4-1 and TRBJ1-3; D unclear. Trimming took 0 bases from V and 0 from J, leaving 12 bases between them. There are 17 residues in the CDR3. Germline loops: CDR1 MGHRA, CDR2 YSYEKL. CDR3 nucleotide sequence: TGCGCCAGCAGCCAAGATCTTCTCCGGTTCTCTGGAAACACCATATATTTT. It encodes CASSQDLLRFSGNTIYF.

At least ten counts were recorded for this clonotype. The V gene is TRBV25-1, the J gene TRBJ1-6; D gene uncertain. V lost 3 bases to trimming and J lost 0 bases, with 9 bases between them. CDR3 size: 16 residues. Looked up from germline, CDR1 is MGHDK and CDR2 is SYGVNS. The CDR3 loop reads CASSEIRSSYNSPLHF. The DNA for the CDR3 is TGTGCCAGCAGTGAGATACGAAGCTCCTATAATTCACCCCTCCACTTT. Using reference TRBV25-1 and TRBJ1-6 for the parts outside the CDR3, the full variable domain is EADIYQTPRYLVIGTGKKITLECSQTMGHDKMYWYQQDPGMELHLIHYSYGVNSTEKGDLSSESTVSRIRTEHFPLTLESARPSHTSQYLCASSEIRSSYNSPLHFGNGTRLTVT.